The sequence of this T cell receptor (beta chain) was determined in a study of blood T cell repertoires in COVID-19 (dated by TCRdb to 2019 to 2021). The study in broad terms: Samples covering the acute and convalescent phases of COVID-19 were provided by collaborators in the United States, Italy and Spain. The material from the prospective study consisted of cDNA or gDNA derived from T cells, B-cell-depleted T cells, or PBMCs. The dataset comprised deeply sampled blood TCRbeta repertoires from subjects exposed to, actively infected with, or recovered from COVID-19. The repertoires were released in a freely available public database meant as a resource for research on the immune response to SARS-CoV-2. The samples were drawn from the first 160 participants of the ongoing ImmuneRACE study and from 950 to 1,500 subjects provided by 6 global collaborators. Nearly every sample came with metadata listing a de-identified subject ID, COVID-19 status, age in years and sex. Where available, HLA class I and class II types were obtained from metadata supplied by the sample provider rather than from assay-based typing.

TCRbeta CDR3 regions were amplified from genomic DNA by means of the immunoSEQ Assay, a bias-controlled multiplex PCR. Per the source publication's procedure: The number of nucleated cells in each sample was estimated from the amplification of reference gene primers within the assay. Sequence reads were collapsed and filtered to measure the absolute abundance of every unique TCRbeta CDR3 rearrangement. For each sample, productive Simpson clonality was calculated as the square root of Simpson's diversity index across productive rearrangements. The table was pulled from immuneACCESS by TCRdb, which kept in-frame rearrangements only. Such tables lose some clones; where checked, under half of the loss comes from unresolved V genes, and the rest has no known cause. That table is the source of V, J and clone size, and D and trimming were worked out from the DNA. This sample gives more than 85,000 clones in total; around 81% of them show up just once. The biggest ten clones account for approximately 4% of the sample.

General conclusions and limits of the study: Clinical and demographic metadata were provided uncurated, with the amount varying by source and participant.

V lost 2 bases and J lost 9 bases; the stretch between them is 10 bases long. Based on the germline V gene, the CDR1 and CDR2 sequences are MNHEY and SVGAGI. The CDR3 measures 12 amino acids from cysteine to phenylalanine. The only DNA kept is the CDR3, 36 bases in frame from the first base. The collaborating institutions used their own protocols to collect whole blood in K2EDTA tubes. Collaborator samples were shipped for TCRbeta analysis as frozen whole blood, isolated PBMCs, or DNA extracted from either sample type. With regard to this clone: Its antigen specificity is not known. Base qualities were left out, and no much larger clone turns up one base away.

This TCR was sampled from a man aged 55 to 70 with acute or convalescent COVID-19. This sequence uses TRBV6-5 and TRBJ1-1; the D segment could be TRBD1, given 6 matching bases. The sequenced sample consisted of peripheral blood. The CDR3 protein sequence reads: CASSYPGQQAFF. The nucleotides read TGTGCCAGCAGTTACCCCGGACAGCAAGCTTTCTTT.